The 7 T cell receptor beta chains below come from one sample, sequenced in a study of early T cells in non-severe SARS-CoV-2 infection. TCRdb re-called the 5' RACE reads with MiXCR, one entry per CDR3 protein. The sample has 70,000 to 85,000 distinct CDR3 sequences; 9% to 14% are singletons. The source material was whole blood. The receptors stem from an adult who was a healthcare worker with PCR-confirmed SARS-CoV-2 infection or an uninfected control (not recorded which).

The genes are TRBV12-3 or TRBV12-4 and TRBJ2-3; 7 bases are shared with TRBD2. CDR3 length: 16 amino acids. The V segment lost 3 bases and the J segment 4 bases; nucleotides outside the gene matches: 10. Here the CDR3 DNA reads TGTGCCAGCAGTTTTTGGGCGGGAGAGGTTCCAGATACGCAGTATTTT. The encoded protein is CASSFWAGEVPDTQYF.

This clonotype came up many times. This sequence joins TRBV30 and TRBJ1-5; TRBD1 is a possible D gene (5 bases). This CDR3 has 14 amino acids. With 7 bases removed from V and 0 bases from J, the gap between germline ends came to 13 bases. Germline CDR1 is GTSNPN and CDR2 is SVGIG (reference sequence). CDR3 in amino acids: CAFWTRISNQPQHF. The DNA of the CDR3 is TGTGCCTTCTGGACAAGAATTAGCAATCAGCCCCAGCATTTT.

At least ten counts were recorded for this clonotype. The rearrangement links TRBV5-1 to TRBJ2-2; D is unresolved. CDR1 and CDR2 (germline): SGHRS, YFSETQ. With 0 bases removed from V and 6 bases from J, the gap between germline ends came to 6 bases. The CDR3 runs 13 residues. In DNA form, the CDR3 reads TGCGCCAGCAGCTTGGCAGGTCCCGGGGAGCTGTTTTTT. Encoded protein: CASSLAGPGELFF.

This clonotype was observed a few times. The junction departs from germline at one end; a sequencing error may be responsible. The gene calls are TRBV7-7 and TRBJ1-1; D not resolved. CDR1 and CDR2 (germline): SSHAT, FNYEAQ (reference sequence). CDR3 length: 9 amino acids. In nucleotides, the CDR3 is TGTGCTAGCAGCCCCGAAGCTTTCTTT. Encoded protein: CASSPEAFF.

The sample holds a few counts of this clonotype. V usage is TRBV7-9 and J usage is TRBJ2-7; D remains ambiguous. The CDR3 length is 12 residues. Looked up from germline, CDR1 is SEHNR and CDR2 is FQNEAQ (reference sequence). Trimming cost V 3 bases and J 6 bases, with 9 bases left between them. The CDR3 DNA reads TGTGCCAGCAGCTTCGTGGGTGTCGAGCAGTACTTC. Its protein is CASSFVGVEQYF. Full variable domain (rest looked up from reference TRBV7-9 and TRBJ2-7): DTGVSQNPRHKITKRGQNVTFRCDPISEHNRLYWYRQTLGQGPEFLTYFQNEAQLEKSRLLSDRFSAERPKGSFSTLEIQRTEQGDSAMYLCASSFVGVEQYFGPGTRLTVT.

This clonotype was seen more than once but under ten times. The V gene is TRBV11-2, the J gene TRBJ2-3; D is unresolved. Germline V gene lookup returns CDR1 SGHAT and CDR2 FQNNGV. V lost 5 bases, J lost 1 base, and 13 bases lay in between. The CDR3 runs 15 residues. The CDR3 nucleotides are TGTGCCAGCAGCATTACCGGAAAAGGCACAGATACGCAGTATTTT. It is translated as CASSITGKGTDTQYF.

This clonotype was detected many times. V is TRBV29-1 and J is TRBJ1-1; the D gene is possibly TRBD1 (5 bases). This CDR3 region has 12 residues. Germline loops: CDR1 SQVTM, CDR2 ANQGSEA. V was cut by 7 bases and J by 5 bases, with 14 bases left in between. CDR3 bases: TGCAGCGCTCGGGACGCAGCGACTGAAGCTTTCTTT. This translates into CSARDAATEAFF.